This record concerns one TCR beta chain sequence. Its antigen is still unknown. Per-nucleotide qualities are absent, and no much larger clonotype sits a single base away. This sample is drawn from a study of T cell responses to AZD1222 COVID-19 vaccine (dated by TCRdb to the early 2020s). In terms of the full investigation: AZD1222 recipients with second doses at about 4 weeks or about 12 weeks were pooled, because spike-specific TCR depth and breadth did not differ between schedules. Trial participants were enrolled by age into 18-55, 56-69 and 70-plus year subgroups, with roughly 160, 29 and 62 TCR-sequenced participants respectively. TCR sequencing covered over 230 trial participants: around 210 given two doses of AZD1222 and approximately 26 given two doses of MenACWY control vaccine.

Overall results and qualifications from the work: Reportedly, almost half of the unique spike-specific TCRs recognized epitopes lying outside the regions that are mutated in the B.1.351 and B.1.1.7 variants. After two AZD1222 doses, both the breadth and the depth of spike-specific TCRs were significantly higher than at day 0 and than in MenACWY recipients. Participants were mostly white British and included more females than males, and it was suggested by the authors that clonal diversity may have been underestimated. Because no day 14 peak-response samples were available, repertoires were characterized only after the peak T cell response. CD4 TCRs associated with the vaccine covered the entire spike protein, and the dominant responses were in regions 160-218 and 743-854. Conclusions about previously exposed vaccinees are limited, since just a handful of AZD1222 recipients were seropositive for SARS-CoV-2 at baseline. In the small 56-69-year group, the increase in depth fell short of significance, most likely because of low power.

The sample's time point label, decoded: baseline before first vaccination. Vaccinee samples were obtained from the UK trials COV001 and COV002, which included a single-blind randomized controlled phase 2/3 trial of AZD1222 (ChAdOx1 nCoV-19) in healthy adults. For TCRbeta chain sequencing, PBMC samples from trial participants were taken at day 0 and at day 28 after the second dose. The CDR3 has 14 amino acids, counting the end cysteine and phenylalanine. Only the CDR3 portion is preserved as DNA: 42 bases, with reading frame beginning at the first base. CDR1 and CDR2, looked up from the germline V gene (reference sequence), are SEHNR and FQNEAQ. The junction carries 11 bases between V and J, which are trimmed by 5 bases and 4 bases respectively. The CDR3 regions of human TCRbeta chains were subjected to immunosequencing. In the original analysis: Repertoire TCRs were checked for matches against a reference library of SARS-CoV-2-specific TCRs that had been generated using the MIRA antigen-specificity platform. Breadth was defined as the fraction of unique TCRs that were SARS-CoV-2-associated. Depth was defined as the fraction of total T cells that were SARS-CoV-2-associated. Using the MIRA data, each spike-specific TCR was assigned both to the spike region to which the TCR was reactive and to a CD4 or CD8 class. Log10-transformed breadth and depth values were compared by one-way ANOVA with Sidak's multiple comparisons tests. TCRdb re-hosts the immuneACCESS table, in-frame sequences only. Its copies lack some clones; in the studies checked, an unresolved V gene accounts for under half of them, and the cause for the rest is not known. V and J calls and clone size come straight from that table; D and trimming were deduced from the DNA. Across this sample there are 95,000 to 150,000 clones, with roughly 90% seen only once. About 1.6% of the sample is in the top ten clones.

The chain links TRBV7-9 with TRBJ1-4, with no reliable assignment of the D segment. Material: peripheral blood, obtained on day 0 of AZD1222 vaccination. This TCR was recovered from an adult in good health. This receptor carries the CDR3 CASSASRDNEKLFF. Read as DNA, the sequence is TGTGCCAGCAGCGCTTCAAGGGATAATGAAAAACTGTTTTTT.